Listed here are 5 T cell receptor beta chains from one sample, sequenced in a study of T cells in Graves' hyperthyroidism and ophthalmopathy. TCR beta CDR3 regions were amplified from RNA transcripts. The TCR CDR3 was amplified in a first-round RT-PCR using the HTBI primer set. TCRdb recomputed calls from the multiplex PCR reads with MiXCR, one row per CDR3 protein. The sample includes roughly 660,000 distinct CDR3 sequences, around a sixth of them seen just once. The sequenced material came from blood. All receptors derive from a man in his fifties or sixties with Graves' hyperthyroidism.

This clonotype was picked up many times. The J gene is TRBJ2-3, the V gene TRBV10-3, with 8 bases identical to TRBD2. With V trimmed by 0 bases and J by 4 bases, 6 bases remained unmatched. Germline values: CDR1 ENHRY, CDR2 SYGVKD. The CDR3 runs 16 residues. CDR3 region: CAISESLSGRPDTQYF. Written as DNA, the CDR3 is TGTGCCATCAGTGAGTCATTGAGCGGGAGACCAGATACGCAGTATTTT.

This clonotype showed up just once. An end of the junction does not agree with germline; a read error may underlie this. The chain is built from TRBV2 and TRBJ2-1; maybe TRBD1 (5 bases). CDR3 length: 17 residues. Per germline, CDR1 SNHLY and CDR2 FYNNEI. The CDR3 region is CATSDPSLGVAYNEQFF. The DNA for the CDR3 is TGTGCCACCAGTGATCCGTCTTTAGGGGTAGCCTACAATGAGCAGTTCTTC.

This chain joins TRBV4-2 and TRBJ1-1, with TRBD1 identical over 9 bases. Germline CDR1 is LGHNA and CDR2 is YNFKEQ. Trimming at V came to 4 bases and at J to 6 bases, leaving 6 bases not matched to a gene. The CDR3 totals 14 residues. CDR3: CASSPPDRGAEAFF. CDR3 sequence (DNA): TGTGCCAGCAGCCCGCCGGACAGGGGCGCTGAAGCTTTCTTT.

This clonotype has just one count. The chain joins TRBV30 to TRBJ2-1, with 9 positions matching TRBD2. CDR1 GTSNPN and CDR2 SVGIG come from the germline V gene (reference sequence). V was pared by 1 base and J by 4 bases, with 8 bases of the junction left unmatched. The CDR3 sequence is 16 residues long. The CDR3 DNA follows: TGTGCCTGGAGTGCCCGGGGGAGCGGGAGGTACAATGAGCAGTTCTTC. Its translation is CAWSARGSGRYNEQFF.

V and J are TRBV9 and TRBJ2-6; 9 positions agree with TRBD1. From germline, CDR1 is SGDLS and CDR2 YYNGEE. CDR3 length: 17 residues. Losses at the gene ends were 3 bases for V and 4 bases for J; bases not matched to a gene: 8. The CDR3 nucleotides are TGTGCCAGCAGCGAGGACAGGGGCGGAAAAGGGGCCAACGTCCTGACTTTC. The encoded protein is CASSEDRGGKGANVLTF.